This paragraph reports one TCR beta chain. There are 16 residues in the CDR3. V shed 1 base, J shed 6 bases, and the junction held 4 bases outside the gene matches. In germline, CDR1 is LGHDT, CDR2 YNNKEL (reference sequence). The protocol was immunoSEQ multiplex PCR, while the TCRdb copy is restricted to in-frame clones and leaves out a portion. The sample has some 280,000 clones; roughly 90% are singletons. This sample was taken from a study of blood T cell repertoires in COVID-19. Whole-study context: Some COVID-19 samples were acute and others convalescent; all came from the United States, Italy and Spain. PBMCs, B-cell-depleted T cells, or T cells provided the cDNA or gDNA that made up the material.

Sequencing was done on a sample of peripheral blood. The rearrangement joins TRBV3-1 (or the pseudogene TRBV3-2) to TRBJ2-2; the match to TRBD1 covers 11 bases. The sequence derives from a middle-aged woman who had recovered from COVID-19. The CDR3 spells CASSQARTGGSGELFF. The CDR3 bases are TGTGCCAGCAGCCAAGCCCGGACAGGGGGCTCCGGGGAGCTGTTTTTT.